These T cell receptor beta chains were read from a single sample in a study of beta chain features in type 1 diabetes. Assay: immunoSEQ multiplex PCR; the TCRdb copy retains only in-frame clones and omits some. The table lists about 900,000 clones, about a sixth of them singletons. The sample comprised naive CD4+ T cells from blood. Every receptor here comes from a woman between 18 and 29 years old in good health. Both conserved end residues are part of each CDR3. D genes are given only for firm matches. Part of the rows lack a size; the others show once, few, many or a class for expanded clones.

J gene	clone size	D gene	V gene	CDR3 DNA	CDR3 protein
TRBJ2-7	-	TRBD1	TRBV25-1	TGTGCCAGAAGGGGACAGGGATTTCGCTCCTACGAGCAGTACTTC	CARRGQGFRSYEQYF
TRBJ2-2	-	-	TRBV28	TGTGCCAGCGGGGCCGCGAACACCGGGGAGCTGTTTTTT	CASGAANTGELFF
TRBJ2-7	few	TRBD2	TRBV4-2	TGTGCCAGCAGCCAAGATTCTGGGTGGCGGGGGGCGAGATACGAGCAGTACTTC	CASSQDSGWRGARYEQYF
TRBJ2-7	few	-	TRBV11-2	TGTGCCAGCAGCTTAGCCCAGCGGGCCTACGAGCAGTACTTC	CASSLAQRAYEQYF
TRBJ1-2	-	-	TRBV19	TGTGCCAGTAGTCCCGGACAGAGACAAAACTATGGCTACACCTTC	CASSPGQRQNYGYTF
TRBJ2-2	-	-	TRBV11-2	TGTGCCAGCAGCTCCTTAGTCGGAAACACCGGGGAGCTGTTTTTT	CASSSLVGNTGELFF
TRBJ2-7	-	TRBD2	TRBV30	TGTGCCTGGAGTGTAGTCGCGGGAGGCCCCACCTACGAGCAGTACTTC	CAWSVVAGGPTYEQYF
TRBJ2-7	few	TRBD2	TRBV11-2	TGTGCCAGCAGCTCAGTAGCTAGCGGGCTCGGCCCCTACGAGCAGTACTTC	CASSSVASGLGPYEQYF
TRBJ2-3	-	TRBD2	TRBV27	TGTGCCAGCAGTTTGTCGGGGGGGGATACGCAGTATTTT	CASSLSGGDTQYF
TRBJ2-5	few	-	TRBV7-3	TGTGCCAGCAGCTTAAGAGGGACAAAGCAAGAGACCCAGTACTTC	CASSLRGTKQETQYF
TRBJ2-1	few	-	TRBV9	TGTGCCAGCAGCGTAAGTTCTGTCCCCTACAATGAGCAGTTCTTC	CASSVSSVPYNEQFF
TRBJ2-7	few	-	TRBV7-9	TGTGCCAGCAGCTTATCAGCACCATACGAGCAGTACTTC	CASSLSAPYEQYF
TRBJ1-1	-	-	TRBV5-1	TGCGCCAGCAGCTTGTACCCGACGGACGGATACACTGAAGCTTTCTTT	CASSLYPTDGYTEAFF
TRBJ2-7	-	-	TRBV28	TGTGCCACCAGCGGGGCGGGACAGGCCTCCTACGAGCAGTACTTC	CATSGAGQASYEQYF
TRBJ2-2	few	TRBD1	TRBV19	TGTGCCAGTAGAGCAGACAGGGGGAACACCGGGGAGCTGTTTTTT	CASRADRGNTGELFF
TRBJ2-4	few	TRBD2	TRBV28	TGTGCCAGCAGTACGACTAGCGCTTGGGGGAACATTCAGTACTTC	CASSTTSAWGNIQYF
TRBJ2-7	-	TRBD1	TRBV19	TGTGCCAGGGGTCACCGGGACAGATTTTACGAGCAGTACTTC	CARGHRDRFYEQYF
TRBJ2-3	-	-	TRBV7-2	TGTGCCAGCAGCTTTTCCGCCCCCGGGGTTGGTACGCAGTATTTT	CASSFSAPGVGTQYF
TRBJ2-3	few	TRBD2	TRBV5-1	TGCGCCAGCAGCCCGGGGGGACTCACAGATACGCAGTATTTT	CASSPGGLTDTQYF
TRBJ2-1	few	-	TRBV9	TGTGCCAGCACGAGTACCGGTACCTCTAGGAATGAGCAGTTCTTC	CASTSTGTSRNEQFF
TRBJ2-3	-	TRBD2	TRBV19	TGTGCCAGTAGTAAGTTAGCGGGAGGTCCAGATACGCAGTATTTT	CASSKLAGGPDTQYF
TRBJ2-7	-	-	TRBV11-2	TGTGCCAGCAGCTTAGTGGCCGGGACTCACGAGCAGTACTTC	CASSLVAGTHEQYF
TRBJ1-1	-	TRBD1	TRBV7-8	TGTGCCAGCAGCTTAGCGAGGGTAGTCATGGACAGGAACAGGTCCGAAGCTTTCTTT	CASSLARVVMDRNRSEAFF
TRBJ2-1	-	-	TRBV10-3	TGTGCCATCAGCGAGACAGGGAGGGATGAGCAGTTCTTC	CAISETGRDEQFF
TRBJ2-7	-	-	TRBV7-9	TGTGCCAGCAGCCCCGGTAGGGCGAACGCGTCGGGGACCTACGAGCAGTACTTC	CASSPGRANASGTYEQYF
TRBJ2-1	-	TRBD1	TRBV29-1	TGCAGCCTCAAACAGGGGCCCTCCTACAATGAGCAGTTCTTC	CSLKQGPSYNEQFF
TRBJ2-3	few	-	TRBV2	TGTGCCAGCAGAACCGGGAGCACAGATACGCAGTATTTT	CASRTGSTDTQYF
TRBJ2-7	few	TRBD2	TRBV9	TGTGCCAGCAGCGTAGGGGACTATACAATGAGCGAGCAGTACTTC	CASSVGDYTMSEQYF
TRBJ2-2	-	-	TRBV7-6	TGTGCCAGCAGCTTAGCGGTGAACACCGGGGAGCTGTTTTTT	CASSLAVNTGELFF
TRBJ2-7	-	TRBD2	TRBV15	TGTGCCACCAGCAGAGAGCCTAGCGGGCCTTACGAGCAGTACTTC	CATSREPSGPYEQYF
TRBJ2-5	few	-	TRBV20-1	TGCAGTGCTCCCCGGTGGGAGACCCAGTACTTC	CSAPRWETQYF
TRBJ2-1	few	TRBD2	TRBV9	TGTGCCAGCAGCGTTCAGCGGGGGAGTGAGCAGTTCTTC	CASSVQRGSEQFF
TRBJ2-7	-	-	TRBV7-2	TGTGCCAGCAGCTTAGCGAGGGCCTCCGAGCAGTACTTC	CASSLARASEQYF
TRBJ2-7	-	-	TRBV4-3	TGCGCCAGCAGCCAAGGGTTGCGGACTCCCTACGAGCAGTACTTC	CASSQGLRTPYEQYF
TRBJ2-1	-	TRBD2	TRBV11-3	TGTGCCAGCAGCTTAGACCTAGCGGACAATGAGCAGTTCTTC	CASSLDLADNEQFF
TRBJ1-1	-	-	TRBV5-4	TGTGCCAGCAGCTTGGGTGGGGGATTCGGAGCTTTCTTT	CASSLGGGFGAFF
TRBJ1-1	-	TRBD1	TRBV10-3	TGTGCCATCAGAGAGACAGGGACTATGAACACTGAAGCTTTCTTT	CAIRETGTMNTEAFF
TRBJ1-2	-	-	TRBV28	TGTGCCAGCAGTATCCGTCCGGATGGCTACACCTTC	CASSIRPDGYTF
TRBJ1-1	-	-	TRBV6-5	TGTGCCAGCAGTTATCTACCCGGTACGAACACTGAAGCTTTCTTT	CASSYLPGTNTEAFF
TRBJ2-3	few	-	TRBV7-3	TGTGCCAGCAGCTTCGCCCCGGGGACCACAGATACGCAGTATTTT	CASSFAPGTTDTQYF
TRBJ1-2	-	-	TRBV29-1	TGCAGCGTTGAAGTCTACGGGAACTATGGCTACACCTTC	CSVEVYGNYGYTF
TRBJ1-4	few	-	TRBV2	TGTGCCAGCAGTTTACTCTGGGGATCTAATGAAAAACTGTTTTTT	CASSLLWGSNEKLFF
TRBJ2-2	-	-	TRBV7-2	TGTGCCAGCAGCTTATTCATGCCGGACACCGGGGAGCTGTTTTTT	CASSLFMPDTGELFF
TRBJ2-6	many	-	TRBV4-3	TGCGCCAGCAGCCATACAGCAGAGTCTGGGGCCAACGTCCTGACTTTC	CASSHTAESGANVLTF
TRBJ1-1	-	-	TRBV5-6	TGTGCCAGCAGCTTGGTGATGGAGGGGACTGAAGCTTTCTTT	CASSLVMEGTEAFF
TRBJ2-7	few	-	TRBV7-9	TGTGCCAGCAGCTCCGGGACAACCTACGAGCAGTACTTC	CASSSGTTYEQYF
TRBJ2-2	-	-	TRBV5-4	TGTGCCAGCATCAAAATTAGCGGAACTCGGAACACCGGGGAGCTGTTTTTT	CASIKISGTRNTGELFF
TRBJ2-1	few	-	TRBV18	TGTGCCAGCTCACCAATACCGGGGGCAAATGAGCAGTTCTTC	CASSPIPGANEQFF
TRBJ1-2	-	TRBD1	TRBV5-1	TGCGCCAGCAGCCCGACAGGGTCGGACTATGGCTACACCTTC	CASSPTGSDYGYTF
TRBJ2-3	-	TRBD2	TRBV18	TGTGCCAGCTCACCGGGTAGCGGGAGCACAGATACGCAGTATTTT	CASSPGSGSTDTQYF
TRBJ2-7	few	-	TRBV11-2	TGTGCCAGCAGCTTAGTGGGCTCCAGGGTCTCCTACGAGCAGTACTTC	CASSLVGSRVSYEQYF
TRBJ2-7	few	TRBD2	TRBV6-6	TGTGCCAGCAGTTACCCTAGCGGGAGCCTCTACGAGCAGTACTTC	CASSYPSGSLYEQYF
TRBJ1-1	few	-	TRBV7-9	TGTGCCAGCAAGTCAAAGTGGGATTCGAACACTGAAGCTTTCTTT	CASKSKWDSNTEAFF
TRBJ2-3	-	-	TRBV5-6	TGTGCCAGCAGCTTGACCGCAGATACGCAGTATTTT	CASSLTADTQYF
TRBJ2-7	-	-	TRBV27	TGTGCCAGCAGTTTCTCGGGACGGGGCTACGAGCAGTACTTC	CASSFSGRGYEQYF
TRBJ2-3	few	-	TRBV11-1	TGTGCCAGCCAAAGGGACACAGATACGCAGTATTTT	CASQRDTDTQYF
TRBJ2-7	few	TRBD1	TRBV7-2	TGTGCCAGCAGCCCCGGGACAGGCGCCTCCTACGAGCAGTACTTC	CASSPGTGASYEQYF
TRBJ2-7	-	TRBD1	TRBV2	TGTGCCAGCAGTGGGGACAGCAGCTGGACACTTCACATAACCTACGAGCAGTACTTC	CASSGDSSWTLHITYEQYF